The 20 T cell receptor beta chains reported below all come from one sample, sequenced in a study of glioma-infiltrating T cells (dated by TCRdb to about 2016). Instrument on record: Illumina MiSeq. The iRepertoire nested amplicon-rescue multiplex PCR (arm-PCR) platform was used to amplify TCR alpha and beta CDR3 regions from RNA. Clones were called with MiXCR by TCRdb after fastp trimmed the public reads at Q25, and only in-frame beta chains were retained. Rows with a matching CDR3 protein are joined into one entry that keeps the most common DNA and genes. Here the sample has about 190,000 distinct CDR3 sequences; more than 30% occur a single time. Together, the top ten hold around 20% of the sample. Sequencing input: glioma tissue, nonneoplastic brain tissue, or PBMCs (not recorded which). The receptors shown here come from a human donor with low-grade glioma or glioblastoma, undergoing nonglioma brain surgery, or in good health (not recorded which).

This clonotype has ten or more counts. This rearrangement joins TRBV6-1 to TRBJ2-1, with 12 positions matching TRBD2. With 5 bases clipped from V and 4 bases from J, the junction kept 6 bases outside the gene matches. CDR3 size: 16 residues. Germline CDR1 is MNHNS and CDR2 is SASEGT. CDR3 amino acids: CASSPFLAGGYNEQFF. The CDR3 DNA sequence: TGTGCCAGCAGTCCGTTTCTAGCGGGAGGGTACAATGAGCAGTTCTTC.

This clonotype occurred many times. V and J are TRBV2 and TRBJ2-1; maybe TRBD2 (5 bases). The germline V gene encodes CDR1 SNHLY and CDR2 FYNNEI. V lost 6 bases and J 0 bases, leaving 12 bases between the germline ends. The CDR3 loop spans 15 amino acids. The CDR3 here is CASRTGLGSYNEQFF. In DNA, the CDR3 is TGTGCCAGCAGGACCGGACTGGGCTCCTACAATGAGCAGTTCTTC.

This clonotype was seen only a few times. V usage is TRBV30 and J usage is TRBJ1-5; no firm D call. Trimming stripped 2 bases from V and 7 bases from J, with 15 bases between. There are 14 residues in the CDR3. The germline gives CDR1 GTSNPN, CDR2 SVGIG (reference sequence). The CDR3 region has the DNA TGTGCCTGGAGTCGCGGGGTCGATGGACAGCCCCAGCATTTT. As protein: CAWSRGVDGQPQHF.

This clonotype was found a few times. The gene calls are TRBV7-9 and TRBJ1-1; possible D gene TRBD1, 5 bases. Trimming took 0 bases from V and 11 from J, leaving 16 bases between them. Germline assignment: CDR1 SEHNR and CDR2 FQNEAQ (reference sequence). The CDR3 runs 14 residues. The CDR3, as DNA: TGTGCCAGCAGCTTAGCTCGGGACGTAATATCCGCTTTCTTT. Its protein is CASSLARDVISAFF.

Comments on this clonotype: A read error is possible here, since a much larger clone lies one base away. The chain has TRBV7-9 and TRBJ1-2; D not resolved. Per the germline V gene, CDR1 is SEHNR and CDR2 is FQNEAQ (reference sequence). The CDR3 totals 10 residues. V lost 6 bases and J 10 bases, leaving 9 bases between the germline ends. CDR3 nucleotide sequence: TGTGCCAGCAGGGAAAGGGACTACACCTTC. This translates into CASRERDYTF.

The rearrangement uses TRBV7-9 and TRBJ2-1, with D perhaps being TRBD1 or TRBD2 (5 bases each). Per the germline V gene, CDR1 is SEHNR and CDR2 is FQNEAQ (reference sequence). The CDR3 covers 15 residues. V was cut by 3 bases and J by 2 bases, with 11 bases left in between. CDR3 in amino acids: CASSLGVGPYNEQFF. CDR3 DNA: TGTGCCAGCAGCTTGGGGGTGGGACCCTACAATGAGCAGTTCTTC.

This clonotype was detected only a few times. The J gene is TRBJ2-7, the V gene TRBV11-2; the match to TRBD1 covers 7 bases. Germline V lookup: CDR1 SGHAT, CDR2 FQNNGV. V shed 5 bases and J 7 bases; nucleotides not matched to a gene: 8. The CDR3 is made up of 13 amino acids. The CDR3: CASSTDRVGEQYF. Here the CDR3 DNA reads TGTGCCAGCAGCACTGACAGGGTAGGAGAGCAGTACTTC.

On this clonotype itself: A much larger clone differs from this one at a single base, so this may be a read error. The V and J genes are TRBV7-2 and TRBJ2-1, with D hard to call. V lost 5 bases to trimming and J lost 7 bases, with 18 bases between them. The CDR3 is made up of 15 amino acids. Germline lookup yields CDR1 SGHTA and CDR2 FQGNSA. CDR3 sequence (DNA): TGTGCCAGCAGCCCAGTGGGCTACGAGAAGAATGAGCAGTTCTTC. Translated, it gives CASSPVGYEKNEQFF.

The V and J genes are TRBV6-1 and TRBJ2-7, with D possibly called TRBD1 or TRBD2 (5 bases each). CDR1 and CDR2 (germline): MNHNS, SASEGT. V lost 5 bases and J 6 bases, leaving 14 bases between the germline ends. The CDR3 runs to 13 residues. Written as DNA, the CDR3 is TGTGCCAGCAGTATGGGGGAGATGGGCGAGCAGTACTTC. Amino acids: CASSMGEMGEQYF.

This clonotype was observed a handful of times. This sequence joins TRBV7-3 and TRBJ2-2; TRBD1 matches at 7 bases. V gave up 6 bases and J gave up 7 bases; unmatched junction bases: 8. The germline CDR1 and CDR2 sequences are SGHTA and FQGTGA. The CDR3 is made up of 14 amino acids. CDR3 nucleotides: TGTGCCAGCAGGAGGGGGCGGTCGGACGGGGAGCTGTTTTTT. It codes for CASRRGRSDGELFF.

This clonotype was counted ten times or more. J is TRBJ2-5 and V is TRBV18; D call uncertain. From germline, CDR1 is KGHSH and CDR2 LQKENI. The CDR3 loop spans 14 amino acids. V lost 3 bases to trimming and J lost 10 bases, with 18 bases between them. The CDR3 sequence: CASSPEKAEVGQYF. In DNA form, the CDR3 reads TGTGCCAGCTCACCCGAGAAAGCTGAAGTGGGCCAGTACTTC.

Worth noting for this clonotype: One end of the junction does not line up with germline, which may come from a read error. CDR3 protein: CASSTPGNTTYF. The CDR3 DNA follows: TGCGCCAGCAGTACCCCTGGAAACACCACATATTTT. The chain employs TRBV6-1 and TRBJ1-3; the D is unclear. This CDR3 is built from 12 residues. CDR1 MNHNS and CDR2 SASEGT come from the germline V gene.

The chain has TRBV5-1 and TRBJ2-7, with a tentative D call TRBD1 (6 bases). The CDR3 length is 13 residues. CDR1 and CDR2 from the germline V gene are SGHRS and YFSETQ. The V gene lost 3 bases and the J gene lost 6 bases, with 13 bases spanning the gap. CDR3 amino acids: CASSYRTDSEQYF. The CDR3 bases are TGCGCCAGCAGCTACCGGACAGACTCCGAGCAGTACTTC.

This clonotype was detected ten times or more. CDR3 protein: CASSRGLSRGTQYF. The CDR3 nucleotides read TGTGCCAGCAGTAGAGGACTGTCCCGAGGGACCCAGTACTTC. The rearrangement links TRBV5-4 to TRBJ2-5; tentative D call: TRBD2 (5 bases). Germline V gives CDR1 SGHNT, CDR2 YYREEE (reference sequence). V shed 5 bases and J shed 7 bases, with 18 bases lying between them. CDR3 length equals 14 residues.

In its sample, this clonotype was seen many times. The chain is built from TRBV6-1 and TRBJ2-7; 13 positions agree with TRBD2. V gave up 5 bases and J gave up 2 bases; unmatched junction bases: 6. Germline loops: CDR1 MNHNS, CDR2 SASEGT. The CDR3 totals 16 residues. CDR3 residues: CASSYPGLAGPYEQYF. Here the CDR3 DNA reads TGTGCCAGCAGTTACCCGGGACTAGCGGGGCCCTACGAGCAGTACTTC.

With regard to this clonotype: A much more abundant neighbour one base away suggests this may be a read error. The J gene is TRBJ1-5, the V gene TRBV20-1, with no clear D. This CDR3 contains 14 residues. The germline V gene encodes CDR1 DFQATT and CDR2 SNEGSKA (reference sequence). The CDR3 protein is CGAEPMGYNQPQHF. CDR3 bases: TGCGGTGCTGAACCTATGGGCTACAATCAGCCCCAGCATTTT.

This sequence joins TRBV2 and TRBJ1-3, with unresolved D. The CDR3 runs to 16 residues. The V and J ends lost 3 bases and 3 bases respectively, with 15 bases between them. From germline, CDR1 is SNHLY and CDR2 FYNNEI. This CDR3 is CASSDTAAPRGNTIYF. The CDR3 DNA sequence: TGTGCCAGCAGTGATACAGCCGCCCCTCGTGGAAACACCATATATTTT.

The sample holds many counts of this clonotype. This CDR3 reads CSAGDHQGSNQPQHF. The CDR3, as DNA: TGCAGTGCAGGGGACCACCAAGGTAGCAATCAGCCCCAGCATTTT. J is TRBJ1-5 and V is TRBV20-1; tentative D call: TRBD1 (5 bases). Trimming removed 6 bases at V and 0 bases at J, with 15 bases between. Germline V gene data show CDR1 as DFQATT and CDR2 as SNEGSKA (reference sequence). The CDR3 is made up of 15 amino acids.

J is TRBJ1-2 and V is TRBV13; maybe TRBD1 (5 bases). In germline, CDR1 is PRHDT, CDR2 FYEKMQ (reference sequence). Trimming took 0 bases from V and 2 from J, leaving 10 bases between them. CDR3 length: 15 residues. This CDR3 is CASSLGDSLNYGYTF. The CDR3 bases are TGTGCCAGCAGCTTAGGCGACAGCCTAAACTATGGCTACACCTTC.

This clonotype was seen repeatedly, ten times or more. The CDR3 sequence is CASGLAGGDTQYF. The CDR3, as DNA: TGTGCCAGCGGTCTAGCAGGGGGTGATACGCAGTATTTT. V is TRBV27 and J is TRBJ2-3; 7 bases map to TRBD1. This CDR3 spans 13 amino acids. V lost 8 bases and J lost 6; bases outside the gene matches: 8. CDR1 is MNHEY, CDR2 SMNVEV, per germline (reference sequence).